Listed below are T cell receptor beta chains from one sample, sequenced in a study of CXCR3-negative and CXCR3-positive naive CD8 T cells. Each CDR3 protein gets one entry in TCRdb, which reprocessed the 5' RACE reads and gives no DNA. This table lists 90,000 to 100,000 distinct CDR3 sequences. The specimen was naive CXCR3+ CD8+ T cells from blood. The receptors come from a human donor in good health. Some clones in this sample may be carry-over from other donors' samples. CDR3s include the opening cysteine and the closing phenylalanine or tryptophan.

v_call	j_call	cdr3_aa
TRBV29-1	TRBJ2-7	CSVAVIGQGSYEQYF
TRBV20-1	TRBJ2-7	CSARARSYEQYF
TRBV15	TRBJ2-7	CATSRVAGDFYEQYF
TRBV11-3	TRBJ2-3	CASSPGGAEYTDTQYF
TRBV20-1	TRBJ2-1	CSARAQRGAVQETYNEQFF
TRBV6-5	TRBJ1-1	CASSHRGGRQDTEAFF
TRBV5-1	TRBJ2-7	CASSLKVGVYEQYF
TRBV9	TRBJ2-7	CASSVGSWDRDYEQYF
TRBV7-8	TRBJ2-7	CASSVVPGTAYEQYF
TRBV29-1	TRBJ2-5	CSVTMTPGQGASAQYF
TRBV27	TRBJ2-2	CASMPGGAGELFF
TRBV5-5	TRBJ2-2	CASSRDRVLGAGELFF
TRBV5-1	TRBJ2-3	CASSLVGWTDTQYF
TRBV7-8	TRBJ1-2	CASSGDPGQGARHYGYTF
TRBV4-3	TRBJ2-3	CASSQDLPGGSTDTQYF
TRBV7-9	TRBJ2-3	CASSLVRQGPSDTQYF
TRBV7-9	TRBJ2-3	CTSSLMADTQYF
TRBV20-1	TRBJ2-7	CSATISGGVEQYF
TRBV4-3	TRBJ2-5	CASSQDSGGKETQYF
TRBV4-3	TRBJ2-7	CASSQGAGFYEQYF
TRBV28	TRBJ2-7	CASSQDYEQYF
TRBV12-3/TRBV12-4	TRBJ2-2	CASSFFGGSVDTGELFF
TRBV12-3/TRBV12-4	TRBJ2-5	CASSSLPTIGETQYF
TRBV29-1	TRBJ2-1	CSVEEASGGEYEQFF
TRBV7-2	TRBJ2-7	CASSLAPTEGSYEQYF
TRBV29-1	TRBJ2-6	CSVETSVGGANVLTF
TRBV12-3/TRBV12-4	TRBJ1-1	CASSLKTDSDTEAFF
TRBV7-9	TRBJ2-3	CASSVRGPSTDTPYF
TRBV20-1	TRBJ2-1	CSARDLMGTSYNEQFF
TRBV29-1	TRBJ2-5	CSVEDPGAPSQETQYF
TRBV29-1	TRBJ2-7	CSVESSSRGLPYGQYF
TRBV5-5	TRBJ1-2	CASSFDSLIIQANYGYTF